The clone carrying this T cell receptor beta chain has a handful of counts. The sample originates from a study of lung T cells in sarcoidosis with Löfgren's syndrome. CDR3 length: 15 residues. Germline loops: CDR1 LNHDA, CDR2 SQIVND (reference sequence). The trim removed 4 bases at V and 1 base at J, leaving 5 bases unmatched. TCRdb processed the reads anew with MiXCR; each CDR3 protein has one entry. This sample has roughly 7,800 distinct CDR3 sequences; under 25% occur once, and the top ten carry 20% to 25%. The sample was CD4+ T cells from bronchoalveolar lavage fluid. This sequence originates from a human donor with sarcoidosis (Löfgren's syndrome or another form), or a control subject (not recorded which). The V and J genes are TRBV19 and TRBJ2-7; 9 positions agree with TRBD1. CDR3 nucleotide sequence: TGTGCCAGTAGTACCACAGGGGGCCGGTCCTACGAGCAGTACTTC. Translated, it gives CASSTTGGRSYEQYF.